This TCR beta chain was identified during a study of T cells in Graves' hyperthyroidism and ophthalmopathy. Regarding the study as a whole: Ophthalmopathy prediction by the model preceded onset by a median about 6 months.

The CDR3 loop spans 13 amino acids. Trimming shortened V by 2 bases and J by 4 bases, and 9 bases separated the two germline ends. From germline, CDR1 is SGDLS and CDR2 YYNGEE. Amplified TCR beta CDR3 regions came from RNA transcripts. The TCR CDR3 was amplified in a first-round RT-PCR using the HTBI primer set. TCRdb recomputed calls from the multiplex PCR reads with MiXCR, one row per CDR3 protein. The sample shows more than 350,000 distinct CDR3 sequences, approximately 14% of them seen only once. This clonotype has at least ten counts. Its antigen is not identified. The chain has TRBV9 and TRBJ1-1, with D hard to call. This receptor was identified in a woman aged 25 to 39 with Graves' ophthalmopathy. Input material: blood. CDR3 amino acids: CASSVSSGTEAFF. Here the CDR3 DNA reads TGTGCCAGCAGCGTCTCAAGCGGCACTGAAGCTTTCTTT.